Listed below are T cell receptor beta chains from one sample, sequenced in a study of blood T cell repertoires in COVID-19. The repertoire was sequenced with immunoSEQ multiplex PCR; TCRdb's copy has only in-frame clones and lacks some. The sample comprises almost 400,000 clones, approximately 88% of which are singletons, and approximately 1% rests with the top ten. The material sequenced was PBMCs or T cells enriched from blood (not recorded which). These receptors were taken from a woman in her twenties or thirties with acute COVID-19. Both conserved end residues are part of each CDR3. Fields, in order: J gene, D gene, CDR3 length, clone size, V gene, CDR3 protein, CDR3 DNA. The D gene is left open where the match is weak. Part of the rows lack a size; the others show once, few, many or a class for expanded clones.

j_gene: TRBJ1-4
d_gene: TRBD1
len: 16
abundance: NA
v_gene: TRBV19
CDR3aa: CASSIMGQGVSEKLFF
CDR3nt: TGTGCCAGTAGTATTATGGGACAGGGGGTTAGTGAAAAACTGTTTTTT

j_gene: TRBJ2-7
d_gene: TRBD1
len: 15
abundance: NA
v_gene: TRBV15
CDR3aa: CATSRQTGGSGEQYF
CDR3nt: TGTGCCACCAGCAGGCAGACAGGGGGCTCGGGCGAGCAGTACTTC

j_gene: TRBJ1-6
d_gene: NA
len: 15
abundance: NA
v_gene: TRBV11-2
CDR3aa: CASSLDGQPNSPLHF
CDR3nt: TGTGCCAGCAGCTTAGATGGGCAGCCTAATTCACCCCTCCACTTT

j_gene: TRBJ1-3
d_gene: TRBD1
len: 18
abundance: NA
v_gene: TRBV7-2
CDR3aa: CASSLVAGGQGARNTIYF
CDR3nt: TGTGCCAGCAGCTTAGTTGCGGGTGGTCAGGGGGCCAGAAACACCATATATTTT

j_gene: TRBJ1-1
d_gene: NA
len: 15
abundance: NA
v_gene: TRBV18
CDR3aa: CASSPRSGSNTEAFF
CDR3nt: TGTGCCAGCTCACCAAGATCAGGATCGAACACTGAAGCTTTCTTT

j_gene: TRBJ2-7
d_gene: TRBD1
len: 13
abundance: NA
v_gene: TRBV4-1
CDR3aa: CASSRDSSYEQYF
CDR3nt: TGCGCCAGCAGCCGGGACAGCTCCTACGAGCAGTACTTC

j_gene: TRBJ1-5
d_gene: NA
len: 15
abundance: NA
v_gene: TRBV5-5
CDR3aa: CASSLSPREIQPQHF
CDR3nt: TGTGCCAGCAGCTTATCCCCACGGGAGATTCAGCCCCAGCATTTT

j_gene: TRBJ1-5
d_gene: NA
len: 16
abundance: once
v_gene: TRBV12-5
CDR3aa: CASGPPGLYSNQPQHF
CDR3nt: TGTGCTAGTGGTCCCCCGGGACTTTATAGCAATCAGCCCCAGCATTTT

j_gene: TRBJ1-2
d_gene: TRBD1
len: 13
abundance: NA
v_gene: TRBV5-4
CDR3aa: CASSTGTGDGYTF
CDR3nt: TGTGCCAGCAGCACCGGGACAGGGGATGGCTACACCTTC

j_gene: TRBJ1-2
d_gene: NA
len: 15
abundance: NA
v_gene: TRBV9
CDR3aa: CASSFGEGWNYGYTF
CDR3nt: TGTGCCAGCAGCTTTGGAGAGGGCTGGAACTATGGCTACACCTTC

j_gene: TRBJ2-7
d_gene: NA
len: 15
abundance: NA
v_gene: TRBV7-2
CDR3aa: CASSFQVGGPYEQYF
CDR3nt: TGTGCCAGCAGCTTTCAGGTGGGGGGGCCGTACGAGCAGTACTTC

j_gene: TRBJ1-4
d_gene: NA
len: 14
abundance: NA
v_gene: TRBV30
CDR3aa: CAWSVLPFGEKLFF
CDR3nt: TGTGCCTGGAGTGTACTTCCCTTCGGGGAAAAACTGTTTTTT

j_gene: TRBJ2-1
d_gene: TRBD1
len: 16
abundance: NA
v_gene: TRBV5-1
CDR3aa: CASSLNRGSLGNEQFF
CDR3nt: TGCGCCAGCAGCTTAAACAGGGGCAGTCTAGGGAATGAGCAGTTCTTC

j_gene: TRBJ2-7
d_gene: TRBD1
len: 13
abundance: NA
v_gene: TRBV7-2
CDR3aa: CASSSTGVYEQYF
CDR3nt: TGTGCCAGCAGCTCCACAGGGGTATACGAGCAGTACTTC

j_gene: TRBJ2-1
d_gene: TRBD2
len: 15
abundance: NA
v_gene: TRBV14
CDR3aa: CASSQVAGRLGEQFF
CDR3nt: TGTGCCAGCAGCCAAGTAGCGGGGAGATTGGGTGAGCAGTTCTTC